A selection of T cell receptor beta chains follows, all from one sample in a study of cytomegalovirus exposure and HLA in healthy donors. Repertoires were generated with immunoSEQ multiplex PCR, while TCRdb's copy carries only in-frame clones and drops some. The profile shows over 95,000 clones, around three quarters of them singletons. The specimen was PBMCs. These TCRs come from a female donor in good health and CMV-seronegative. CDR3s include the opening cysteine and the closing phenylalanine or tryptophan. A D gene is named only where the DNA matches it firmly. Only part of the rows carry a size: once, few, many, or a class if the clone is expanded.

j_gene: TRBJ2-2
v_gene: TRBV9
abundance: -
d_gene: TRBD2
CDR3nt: TGTGCCAGCAGCGTAGGACCAGCGGGGGGAACCGGGGAGCTGTTTTTT
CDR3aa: CASSVGPAGGTGELFF

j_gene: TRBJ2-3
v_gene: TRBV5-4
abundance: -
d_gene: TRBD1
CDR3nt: TGTGCCAGCAGCCGCAAATCGACAGGGGGCACAGATACGCAGTATTTT
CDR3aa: CASSRKSTGGTDTQYF

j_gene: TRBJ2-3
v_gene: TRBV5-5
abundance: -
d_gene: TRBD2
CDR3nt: TGTGCCAGCAGCTTGAGCGGGACTAGCGTCTTCCTGCTGCAGTATTTT
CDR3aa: CASSLSGTSVFLLQYF

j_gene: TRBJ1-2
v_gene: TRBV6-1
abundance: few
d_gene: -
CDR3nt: TGTGCCAGCAGTGAAATTGGGGGGGCAGTGGGGCTAGGCTATGGCTACACCTTC
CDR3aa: CASSEIGGAVGLGYGYTF

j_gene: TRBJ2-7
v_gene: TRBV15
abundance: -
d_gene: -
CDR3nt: TGTGCCACCAGCAGAGCGTGGGGGCCGTCGGTCGAGCAGTACTTC
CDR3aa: CATSRAWGPSVEQYF

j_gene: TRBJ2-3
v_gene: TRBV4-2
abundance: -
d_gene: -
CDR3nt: TGTGCCAGCAGCCTGAGGGCGGGCGATACGCAGTATTTT
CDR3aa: CASSLRAGDTQYF

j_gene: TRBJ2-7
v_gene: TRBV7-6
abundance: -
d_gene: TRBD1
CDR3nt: TGTGCCAGCAGCTTAGTGATATCGCCTCGTGGGGGACAGGGCTACGAGCAGTACTTC
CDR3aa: CASSLVISPRGGQGYEQYF

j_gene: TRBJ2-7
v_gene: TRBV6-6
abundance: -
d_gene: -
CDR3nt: TGTGCCAGCAGTGATAGAGAGGACAGCTCCTACGAGCAGTACTTC
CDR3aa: CASSDREDSSYEQYF

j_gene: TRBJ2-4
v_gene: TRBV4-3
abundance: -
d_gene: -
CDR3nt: TGCGCCAGCATCAAAGACCCGGGGGTGGCCAAAAACATTCAGTACTTC
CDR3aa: CASIKDPGVAKNIQYF

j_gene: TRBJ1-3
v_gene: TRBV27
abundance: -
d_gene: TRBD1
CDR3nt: TGTGCCAGCAGTCCTGGGACAGTCTCTGGAAACACCATATATTTT
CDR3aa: CASSPGTVSGNTIYF

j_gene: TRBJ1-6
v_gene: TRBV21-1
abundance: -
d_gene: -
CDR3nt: TGTGCCAGCACCTTAACAGGACCGCGTAGAAATTCACCCCTCCACTTT
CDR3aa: CASTLTGPRRNSPLHF

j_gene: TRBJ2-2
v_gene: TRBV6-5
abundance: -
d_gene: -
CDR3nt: TGTGCCAGCAGTCACCAGGGCACCGGGGAGCTGTTTTTT
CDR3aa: CASSHQGTGELFF

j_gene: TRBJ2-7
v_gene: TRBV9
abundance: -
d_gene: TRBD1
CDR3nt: TGTGCCAGCAGCGCCTTACCGGGACAGGGCTACGAGCAGTACTTC
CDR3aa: CASSALPGQGYEQYF

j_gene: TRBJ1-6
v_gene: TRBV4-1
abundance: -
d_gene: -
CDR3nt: TGCGCCAGCAGCAGCAGGAATAATTCACCCCTCCACTTT
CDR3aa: CASSSRNNSPLHF

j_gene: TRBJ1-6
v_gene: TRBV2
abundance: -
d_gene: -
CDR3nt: TGTGCCGGACGGCAGGGCTATAATTCACCCCTCCACTTT
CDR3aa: CAGRQGYNSPLHF

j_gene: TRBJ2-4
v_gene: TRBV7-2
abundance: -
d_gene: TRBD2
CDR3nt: TGTGCCAGCAGCCCCAGCGGACTAGCGGGGGGGCTAGCCAAAAACATTCAGTACTTC
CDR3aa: CASSPSGLAGGLAKNIQYF

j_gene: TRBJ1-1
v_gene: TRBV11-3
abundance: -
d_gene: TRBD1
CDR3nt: TGTGCCAGCAGCTTTTGCTCAGGGGGCGCGGACACTGAAGCTTTCTTT
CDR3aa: CASSFCSGGADTEAFF

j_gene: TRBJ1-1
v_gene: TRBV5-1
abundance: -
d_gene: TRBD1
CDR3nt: TGCGCCAGCAGAGAGGTCCGGACAGGGGGAGTAAGCACTGAAGCTTTCTTT
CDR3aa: CASREVRTGGVSTEAFF

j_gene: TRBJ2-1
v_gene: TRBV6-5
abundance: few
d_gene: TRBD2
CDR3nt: TGTGCCAGCAGCTTAGCGGGGGGGGCTAGGGAGCAGTTCTTC
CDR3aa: CASSLAGGAREQFF

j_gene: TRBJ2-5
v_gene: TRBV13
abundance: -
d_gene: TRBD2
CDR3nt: TGTGCCAGCAGCCTATCTCCGGGACTAGCGGGCCGACGGCGGGAGACCCAGTACTTC
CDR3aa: CASSLSPGLAGRRRETQYF

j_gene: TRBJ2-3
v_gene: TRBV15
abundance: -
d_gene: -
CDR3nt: TGTGCCACCAGCAGAGAGGATTATGGGGCAGGGCTTACGCTTAATACGCAGTATTTT
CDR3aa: CATSREDYGAGLTLNTQYF

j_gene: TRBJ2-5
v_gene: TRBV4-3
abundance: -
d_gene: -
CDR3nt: TGCGCCAGCAGCCAACTAGGGGGGGTGGGGACCCAGTACTTC
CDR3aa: CASSQLGGVGTQYF

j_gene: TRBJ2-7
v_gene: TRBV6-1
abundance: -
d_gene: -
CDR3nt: TGTGCCAGCAGTGCAACTAGGACAGCACACACCTACGAGCAGTACTTC
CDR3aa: CASSATRTAHTYEQYF

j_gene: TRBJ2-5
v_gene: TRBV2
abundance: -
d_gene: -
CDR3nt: TGTGCCAGCAGTGTGGGGACTTCAGCGGAGACCCAGTACTTC
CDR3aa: CASSVGTSAETQYF

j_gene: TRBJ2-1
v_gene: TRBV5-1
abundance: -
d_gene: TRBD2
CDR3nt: TGCGCCAGCAGCTCGGTCCTGACAGTCGGGACTAACGAAGCGAATGAGCAGTTCTTC
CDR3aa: CASSSVLTVGTNEANEQFF

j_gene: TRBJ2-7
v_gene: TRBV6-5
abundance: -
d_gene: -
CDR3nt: TGTGCCAGCAGTTACACCCCCGACAGAACCTACGAGCAGTACTTC
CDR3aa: CASSYTPDRTYEQYF

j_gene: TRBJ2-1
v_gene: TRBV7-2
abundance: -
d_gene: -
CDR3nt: TGTGCCAGCAGCTTAAGCGGGCCCGGACGGTACAATGAGCAGTTCTTC
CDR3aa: CASSLSGPGRYNEQFF

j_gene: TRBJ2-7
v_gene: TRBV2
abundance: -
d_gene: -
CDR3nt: TGTGCCAGCCGCGAAATTGACGAGCAGTACTTC
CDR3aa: CASREIDEQYF

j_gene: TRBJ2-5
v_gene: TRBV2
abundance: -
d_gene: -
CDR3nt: TGTGCCAGCAGCCCTCAAGGGGTGACACAAGAGACCCAGTACTTC
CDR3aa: CASSPQGVTQETQYF

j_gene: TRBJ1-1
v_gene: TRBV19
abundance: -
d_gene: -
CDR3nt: TGTGCCAGTAAGTGGGGCGAGAACACTGAAGCTTTCTTT
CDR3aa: CASKWGENTEAFF

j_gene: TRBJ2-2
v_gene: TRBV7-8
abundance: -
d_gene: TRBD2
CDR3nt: TGTGCCAGCAGCTTAGCGAGCGGGGGGGCCTCCGGGGAGCTGTTTTTT
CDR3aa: CASSLASGGASGELFF

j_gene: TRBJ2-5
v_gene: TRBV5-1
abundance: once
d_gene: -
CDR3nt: TGCGCCAGCATCCTTCAGAACGGGCGGGGGCTCCTGAAAGGAGGTGAGACCCAGTACTTC
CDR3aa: CASILQNGRGLLKGGETQYF

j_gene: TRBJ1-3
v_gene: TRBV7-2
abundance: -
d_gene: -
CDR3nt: TGTGCCACCCAGGAAACTGGAAACACCATATATTTT
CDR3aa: CATQETGNTIYF

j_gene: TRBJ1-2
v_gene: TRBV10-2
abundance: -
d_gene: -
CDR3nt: TGCGCCAGCAGTGAGTCTGGGGCAGGGGTTTATGGCTACACCTTC
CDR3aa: CASSESGAGVYGYTF

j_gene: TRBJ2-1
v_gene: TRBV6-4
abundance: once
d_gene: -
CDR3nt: TGTGCCAGCAGTGTAATGGCGGGTCCCTCCTACAATGAGCAGTTCTTC
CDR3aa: CASSVMAGPSYNEQFF

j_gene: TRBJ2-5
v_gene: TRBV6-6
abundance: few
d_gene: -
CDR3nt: TGTGCCAGCAGTTACTCTGGGGGCCTGGTAGAGACCCAGTACTTC
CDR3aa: CASSYSGGLVETQYF

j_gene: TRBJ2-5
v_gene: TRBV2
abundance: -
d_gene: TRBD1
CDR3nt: TGTGCCAGCAGTGAAGCGGGACAGGGTCCAGAGACCCAGTACTTC
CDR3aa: CASSEAGQGPETQYF

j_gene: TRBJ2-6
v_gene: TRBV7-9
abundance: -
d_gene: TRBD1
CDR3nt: TGTGCCAGCAGCTTTACCGGGACAGGGGTTTCTGGGGCCAACGTCCTGACTTTC
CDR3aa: CASSFTGTGVSGANVLTF

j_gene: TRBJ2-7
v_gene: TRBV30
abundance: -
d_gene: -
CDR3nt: TGTGCCTGGAGTGTACTGGCGGGGACCTACGAGCAGTACTTC
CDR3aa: CAWSVLAGTYEQYF

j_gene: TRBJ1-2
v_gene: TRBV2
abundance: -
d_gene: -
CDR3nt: TGTGCCAGCAGCCGCGACAGGTGGCAGGGCTACACCTTC
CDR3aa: CASSRDRWQGYTF

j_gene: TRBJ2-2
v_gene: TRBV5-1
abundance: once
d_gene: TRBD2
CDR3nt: TGCGCCAGCACCTCCCGGGCACTAGCGGGGGGGAACACCGGGGAGCTGTTTTTT
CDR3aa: CASTSRALAGGNTGELFF

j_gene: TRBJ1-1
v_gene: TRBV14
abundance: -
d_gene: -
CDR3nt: TGTGCCAGCAGCCTACAGGGTAACACTGAAGCTTTCTTT
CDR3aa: CASSLQGNTEAFF

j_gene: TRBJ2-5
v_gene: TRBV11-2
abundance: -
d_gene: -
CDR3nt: TGTGCCAGCAGCTTTGGACACCTCCCGGAGACCCAGTACTTC
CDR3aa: CASSFGHLPETQYF

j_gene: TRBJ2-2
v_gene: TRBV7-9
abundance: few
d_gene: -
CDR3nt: TGTGCCAGCAGAGGGGGGGTGAACACCGGGGAGCTGTTTTTT
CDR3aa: CASRGGVNTGELFF

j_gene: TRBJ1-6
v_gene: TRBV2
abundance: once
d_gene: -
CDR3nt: TGTGCCAGCAGTGATCAGACTCCTGGAGGGTCACCCCTCCACTTT
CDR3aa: CASSDQTPGGSPLHF

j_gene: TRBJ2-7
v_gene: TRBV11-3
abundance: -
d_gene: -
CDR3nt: TGTGCCAGCAGCTTCCAGGGCTCCTACGAGCAGTACTTC
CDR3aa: CASSFQGSYEQYF

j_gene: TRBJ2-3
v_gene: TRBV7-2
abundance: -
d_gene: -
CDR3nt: TGTGCCAGCAGCTCCCAGGGGTCAGATACGCAGTATTTT
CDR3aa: CASSSQGSDTQYF

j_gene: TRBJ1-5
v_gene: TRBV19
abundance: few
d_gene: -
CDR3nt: TGTGCCAGTAGTACCGGACAGAACAATCAGCCCCAGCATTTT
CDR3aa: CASSTGQNNQPQHF